Listed below are T cell receptor beta chains from one sample, sequenced in a study of blood T cell repertoires in COVID-19. Clones were read by immunoSEQ multiplex PCR, and TCRdb kept only the in-frame ones, dropping some. The sample yields roughly 230,000 clones, roughly 90% seen once. The sequenced sample was peripheral blood. Every receptor here comes from a woman in her sixties with COVID-19, enrolled during active disease. The conserved cysteine and the conserved F or W are not part of the CDR3 here.

J gene: TRBJ1-3
V gene: TRBV9
CDR3 protein: ASSVLVGDSGNTIY

J gene: TRBJ1-2
V gene: TRBV6-6
CDR3 protein: ASSRGTPSLSNYGYT

J gene: TRBJ1-1
V gene: TRBV7-9
CDR3 protein: ASSLPRTASVVNTEAF

J gene: TRBJ2-6
V gene: TRBV10-1
CDR3 protein: ATPGGPGSLGANVLT

J gene: TRBJ1-1
V gene: TRBV5-1
CDR3 protein: ASSRLQGENTEAF

J gene: TRBJ2-7
V gene: TRBV2
CDR3 protein: ASRVAGTGGAEQY

J gene: TRBJ2-3
V gene: TRBV15
CDR3 protein: ATSRDRRGPGRDTQY

J gene: TRBJ2-1
V gene: TRBV7-2
CDR3 protein: ASSPRRNGGGNNEQF

J gene: TRBJ1-5
V gene: TRBV19
CDR3 protein: ATTSGTASGQPQH

J gene: TRBJ1-5
V gene: TRBV28
CDR3 protein: ASRTANQPQH

J gene: TRBJ2-1
V gene: TRBV19
CDR3 protein: ASSMVQGNNEQF

J gene: TRBJ1-5
V gene: TRBV6-6
CDR3 protein: ASSLTGSLSNQPQH

J gene: TRBJ2-4
V gene: TRBV6-2/TRBV6-3
CDR3 protein: ASSSGLGKNIQY

J gene: TRBJ1-1
V gene: TRBV2
CDR3 protein: ASSEARGALNTEAF

J gene: TRBJ1-5
V gene: TRBV24-1
CDR3 protein: ATSNRASNQPQH

J gene: TRBJ1-1
V gene: TRBV4-2
CDR3 protein: ASSQVWPSSGTRAEAF

J gene: TRBJ2-3
V gene: TRBV6-2/TRBV6-3
CDR3 protein: ASSYNPRGAFTDTQY

J gene: TRBJ2-3
V gene: TRBV7-2
CDR3 protein: ASSSGLSTDTQY

J gene: TRBJ1-2
V gene: TRBV7-2
CDR3 protein: ASSPRDRASHGYT

J gene: TRBJ2-7
V gene: TRBV7-2
CDR3 protein: ASSLVAGDYEQY

J gene: TRBJ1-1
V gene: TRBV18
CDR3 protein: ASSPQTGPAAVAF

J gene: TRBJ2-3
V gene: TRBV7-6
CDR3 protein: ASSQTTTDTQY

J gene: TRBJ1-2
V gene: TRBV5-4
CDR3 protein: ASVGTDNYGYT

J gene: TRBJ2-1
V gene: TRBV3-1/TRBV3-2
CDR3 protein: ASSQVSGGVNEQF

J gene: TRBJ2-1
V gene: TRBV19
CDR3 protein: ASSIRWYEQF

J gene: TRBJ1-6
V gene: TRBV4-1
CDR3 protein: ASRPGQAFSYNSPLH

J gene: TRBJ2-7
V gene: TRBV9
CDR3 protein: ASSAGDLYEQY

J gene: TRBJ2-1
V gene: TRBV6-1
CDR3 protein: ASSEASGGKNEQF

J gene: TRBJ1-5
V gene: TRBV6-5
CDR3 protein: ASKQGAQPQH

J gene: TRBJ2-2
V gene: TRBV7-3
CDR3 protein: ASGADGELF

J gene: TRBJ2-5
V gene: TRBV10-3
CDR3 protein: AIKNGSQETQY